The sequence of this T cell receptor beta chain was determined in a study of cytomegalovirus exposure and HLA in healthy donors. Turning to the study itself: A preliminary data release comprised about 85 million unique TCRs obtained from HLA-typed donors. Notes on the study in general: Highly shared variants forming one cluster were likely a sequencing artifact. The study assumed roughly uniform donor sequencing depth for presence/absence analyses.

A note on this clone: The target antigen is unknown.

Amplification used 60 Vbeta primers and 13 Jbeta primers. Using immunoSEQ multiplex PCR, the repertoire was profiled, and TCRdb retains in-frame clones only, with some absent. The sample lists around 120,000 clones; 80% were seen once. V lost 5 bases to trimming and J lost 4 bases, with 12 bases between them. In germline, CDR1 is SGHVS, CDR2 FNYEAQ. The CDR3 totals 14 residues. Donors showed nominal health when sampled, although they likely had unrecorded immune exposures. Source material: PBMCs. The V gene is TRBV7-6, the J gene TRBJ2-1; D is undetermined. The source of this sequence is a young man in good health and CMV-seronegative. CDR3 region: CASSPNALYNEQFF. CDR3 bases: TGTGCCAGCAGCCCTAACGCCCTTTACAATGAGCAGTTCTTC.